The sequence of this T cell receptor beta chain was determined in a study of CD8+CD57+ T cells in acquired aplastic anemia. About the research overall: The DNA of sorted CD4+ and CD8+ cells averaged roughly 3.2 ug.

Genomic DNA constituted the template upon which TCR beta VDJ and CDR3 profiling was performed. TCRdb called the reads again in MiXCR, with one record for every CDR3 protein. The sample holds 90,000 to 130,000 distinct CDR3 sequences, around 50% seen once. This clonotype was obtained from a human donor in good health, serving as a control. Sequences were obtained from sorted CD4+, CD8+, or CD8+CD57+ T cells (not recorded which) from PBMCs.

The CDR3 sequence: CASSLRGGAGEQYF. For the CDR3, the DNA is TGTGCCAGCAGCTTGCGCGGGGGGGCAGGCGAGCAGTACTTC. The chain links TRBV25-1 to TRBJ2-7; 9 bases align to TRBD2. Germline assignment: CDR1 MGHDK and CDR2 SYGVNS. CDR3 length: 14 amino acids. J gave up 6 bases and V 6 bases, and 9 bases lay outside the gene matches.